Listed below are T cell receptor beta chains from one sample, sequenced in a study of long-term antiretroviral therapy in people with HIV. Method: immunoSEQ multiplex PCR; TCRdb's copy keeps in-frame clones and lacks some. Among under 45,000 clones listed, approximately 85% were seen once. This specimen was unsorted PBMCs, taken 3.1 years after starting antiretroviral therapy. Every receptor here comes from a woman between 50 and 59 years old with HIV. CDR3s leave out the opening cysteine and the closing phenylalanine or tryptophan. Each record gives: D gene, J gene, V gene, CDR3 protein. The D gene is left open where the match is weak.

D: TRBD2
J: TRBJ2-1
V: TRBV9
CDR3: ASSPGLAGGNHEQF

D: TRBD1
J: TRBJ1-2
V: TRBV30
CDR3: AWSVRTGRRGYGYT

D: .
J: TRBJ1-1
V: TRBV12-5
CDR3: ASGLAPQTRNTEAF

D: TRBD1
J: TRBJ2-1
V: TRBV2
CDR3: ASSYRDRVSNEQF

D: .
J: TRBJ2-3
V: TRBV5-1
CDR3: ASSLVLGGSFSDTQY

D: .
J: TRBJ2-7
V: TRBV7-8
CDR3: ASSFSAYEQY

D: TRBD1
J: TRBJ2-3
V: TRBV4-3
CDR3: ASSQEDRGGVDTQY

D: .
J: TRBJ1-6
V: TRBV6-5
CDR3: ASSSAGPNSPLH

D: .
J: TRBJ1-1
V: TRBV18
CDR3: ASSPRGTGTVNTEAF

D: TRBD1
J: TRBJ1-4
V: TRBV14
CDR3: ASSQDQNRGEEKLF

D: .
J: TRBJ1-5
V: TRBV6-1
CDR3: ASSEALGDQPQH

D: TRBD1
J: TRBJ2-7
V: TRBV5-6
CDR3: ASSRRGQGPTTYEQY

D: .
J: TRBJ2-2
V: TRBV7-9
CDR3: ASSSLAGGDNPGELF

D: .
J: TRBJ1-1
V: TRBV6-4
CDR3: ASTPSQGSTEAF

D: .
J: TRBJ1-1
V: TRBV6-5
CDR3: ASSPHRAYEAF

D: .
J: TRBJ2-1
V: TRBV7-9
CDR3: ASSLARATVSSYNEQF

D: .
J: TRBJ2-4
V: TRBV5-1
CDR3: ASSLGTLAKNIQY

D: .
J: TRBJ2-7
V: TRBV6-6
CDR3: ASSYWSAEQY

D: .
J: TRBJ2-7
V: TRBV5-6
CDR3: ASSLDPPYEQY

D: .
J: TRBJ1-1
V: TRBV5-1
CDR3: ASSAAGSRTEAF

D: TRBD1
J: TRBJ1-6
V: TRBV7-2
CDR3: ASSLSSYSDRADSPLH

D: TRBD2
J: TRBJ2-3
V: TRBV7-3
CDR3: ASSPSSLAGGVDTQY

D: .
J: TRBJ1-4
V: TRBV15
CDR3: ATSRDFGRSEEKLF

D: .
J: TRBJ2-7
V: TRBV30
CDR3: AWSPLTPGSLGYEQY

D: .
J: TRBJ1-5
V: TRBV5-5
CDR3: ASSLGLNSNQPQH

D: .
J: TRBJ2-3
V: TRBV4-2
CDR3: ASSQGQFWTDGTDTQY

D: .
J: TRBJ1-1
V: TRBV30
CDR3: AWSSLSPNTEAF

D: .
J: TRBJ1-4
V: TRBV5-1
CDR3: ASSLGQGPSTNEKLF

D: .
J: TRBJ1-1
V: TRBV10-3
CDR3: AISRDGNTEAF

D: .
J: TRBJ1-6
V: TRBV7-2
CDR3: ASSVTRAGGAQSASLH

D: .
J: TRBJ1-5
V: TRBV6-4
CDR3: ASSREGSQPQH

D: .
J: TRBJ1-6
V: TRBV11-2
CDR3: ASTDSGNSPLH

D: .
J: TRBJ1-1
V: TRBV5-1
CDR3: ASSSALVRNTEAF

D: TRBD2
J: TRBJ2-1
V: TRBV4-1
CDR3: ASSRRAGGTTYNEQF

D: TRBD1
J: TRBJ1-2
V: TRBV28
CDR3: ASSFPGTGGRGYT

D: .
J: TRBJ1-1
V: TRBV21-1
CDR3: ASSNGGNTEAF

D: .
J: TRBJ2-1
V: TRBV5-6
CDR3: ASSFTTYNEQF

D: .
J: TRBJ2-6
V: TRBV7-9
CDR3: ASSDRPGDGANVLT

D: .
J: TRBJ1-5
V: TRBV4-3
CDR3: ASSQENGNQPQH

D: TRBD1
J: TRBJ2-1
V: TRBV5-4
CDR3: ASSLAGTGFYNEQF

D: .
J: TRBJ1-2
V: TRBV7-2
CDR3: ASSLTGISSYT

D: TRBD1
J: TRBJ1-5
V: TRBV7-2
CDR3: ASSLGQGEINQPQH

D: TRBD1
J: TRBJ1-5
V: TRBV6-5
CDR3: ASSRDRDQPQH

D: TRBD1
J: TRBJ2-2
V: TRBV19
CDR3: ASTGDRGYTGELF

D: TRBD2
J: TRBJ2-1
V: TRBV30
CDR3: AWSQGLAGRNEQF

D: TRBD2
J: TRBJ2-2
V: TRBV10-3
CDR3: AIARAGGLHGELF

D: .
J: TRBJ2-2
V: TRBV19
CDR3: ASSTLQRPGELF

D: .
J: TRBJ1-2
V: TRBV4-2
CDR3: ASSQPDTPYGYT

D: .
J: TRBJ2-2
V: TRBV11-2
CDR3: ASSWGDRGTGELF

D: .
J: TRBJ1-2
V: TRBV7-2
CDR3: ASSRIPYGYT

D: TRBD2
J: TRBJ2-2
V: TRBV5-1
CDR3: ASSSPGLAANTGELF

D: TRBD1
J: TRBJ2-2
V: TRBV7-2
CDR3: ASSYAGGTNTGELF